This T cell receptor (beta chain) was sequenced for a study of blood T cell repertoires in COVID-19. V lost 2 bases, J lost 2 bases, and 6 bases stayed unmatched. Germline V lookup: CDR1 SGHRS, CDR2 YFSETQ. This CDR3 is built from 15 residues. Here immunoSEQ multiplex PCR was the method, and the copy in TCRdb shows in-frame clones only, minus some. The table shows about 59,000 clones, with around 79% occurring only once. This sequence was found in a man in his 60s with acute or convalescent COVID-19. Sequencing used peripheral blood. The rearrangement uses TRBV5-1 and TRBJ2-5, with 7 bases lining up with TRBD2. In DNA form, the CDR3 reads TGCGCCAGCAGCTTTCGGCTAGCGGCTCAAGAGACCCAGTACTTC. Protein sequence: CASSFRLAAQETQYF.